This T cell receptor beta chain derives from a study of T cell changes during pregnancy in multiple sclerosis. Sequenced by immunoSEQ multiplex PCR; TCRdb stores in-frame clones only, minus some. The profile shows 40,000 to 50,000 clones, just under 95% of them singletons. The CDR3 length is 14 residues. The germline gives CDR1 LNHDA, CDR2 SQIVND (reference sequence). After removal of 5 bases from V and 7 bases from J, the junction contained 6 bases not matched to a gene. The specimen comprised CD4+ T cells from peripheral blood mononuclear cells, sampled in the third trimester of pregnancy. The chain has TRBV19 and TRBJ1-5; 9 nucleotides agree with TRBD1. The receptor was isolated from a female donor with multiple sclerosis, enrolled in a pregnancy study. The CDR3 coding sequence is TGTGCCAGTAGTGTACAGGGGGCGACCCAGCCCCAGCATTTT. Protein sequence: CASSVQGATQPQHF.